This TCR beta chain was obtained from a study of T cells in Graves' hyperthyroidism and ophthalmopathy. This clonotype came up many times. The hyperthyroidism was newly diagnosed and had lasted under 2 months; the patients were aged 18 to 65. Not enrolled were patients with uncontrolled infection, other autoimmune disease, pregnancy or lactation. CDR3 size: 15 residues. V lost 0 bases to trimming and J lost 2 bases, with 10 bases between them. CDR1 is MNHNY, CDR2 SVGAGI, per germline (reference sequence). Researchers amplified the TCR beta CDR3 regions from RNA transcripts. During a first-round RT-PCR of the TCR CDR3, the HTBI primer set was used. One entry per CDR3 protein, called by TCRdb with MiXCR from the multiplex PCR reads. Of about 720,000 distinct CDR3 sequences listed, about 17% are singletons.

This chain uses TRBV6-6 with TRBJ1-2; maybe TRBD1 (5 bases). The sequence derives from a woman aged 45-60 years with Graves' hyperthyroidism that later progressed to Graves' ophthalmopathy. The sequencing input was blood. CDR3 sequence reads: CASSYSAGANYGYTF. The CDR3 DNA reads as TGTGCCAGCAGTTACTCGGCCGGGGCCAACTATGGCTACACCTTC.